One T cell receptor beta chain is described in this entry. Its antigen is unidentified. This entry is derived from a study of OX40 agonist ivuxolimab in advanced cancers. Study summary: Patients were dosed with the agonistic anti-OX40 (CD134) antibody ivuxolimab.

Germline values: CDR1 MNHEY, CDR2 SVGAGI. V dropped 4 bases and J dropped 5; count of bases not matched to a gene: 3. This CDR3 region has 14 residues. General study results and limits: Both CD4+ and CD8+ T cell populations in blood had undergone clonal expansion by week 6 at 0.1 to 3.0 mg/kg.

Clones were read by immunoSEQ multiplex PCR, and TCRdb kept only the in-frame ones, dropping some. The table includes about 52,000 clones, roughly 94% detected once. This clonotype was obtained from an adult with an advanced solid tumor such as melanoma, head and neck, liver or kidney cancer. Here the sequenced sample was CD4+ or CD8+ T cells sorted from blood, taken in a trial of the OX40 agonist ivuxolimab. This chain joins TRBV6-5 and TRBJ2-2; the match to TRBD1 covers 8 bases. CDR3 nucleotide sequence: TGTGCCAGCAGTTTAGGACAGGGTACCGGGGAGCTGTTTTTT. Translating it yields CASSLGQGTGELFF.